One T cell receptor (beta chain) is described in this entry. Its cognate antigen is unknown. This record comes from a study of cytomegalovirus exposure and HLA in healthy donors. PCR was performed using 60 Vbeta and 13 Jbeta primers. Profiling relied on immunoSEQ multiplex PCR, and the TCRdb table lists in-frame clones only, not all of them. The sample has about 190,000 clones, more than 65% seen once. Study outcomes and limitations: Several of the most significant clusters appeared, in a later analysis, to be linked to common viral pathogens. Later analysis identified 15,000 to 20,000 TCR beta sequences associated with HLA alleles, using a false discovery rate threshold of 0.05.

Germline CDR1 and CDR2: SGHTA and FQGTGA. V shed 7 bases and J 6 bases; nucleotides not matched to a gene: 11. The CDR3 extends over 14 amino acids. The sequence derives from a man aged 50 to 59 in good health and CMV-seronegative. The V call is TRBV7-3, the J call TRBJ1-2; TRBD1 matches at 7 bases. Sequencing was done on a sample of PBMCs. Here the CDR3 reads CASTEGGAWDGYTF. CDR3 coding DNA: TGTGCCAGCACCGAAGGGGGCGCCTGGGATGGCTACACCTTC.